This T cell receptor (beta chain) appears in the sequencing data of a study of T cell changes during pregnancy in multiple sclerosis. This CDR3 is built from 14 residues. Data came from immunoSEQ multiplex PCR; TCRdb stores just in-frame clones and leaves some out. Of around 8,100 clones in the sample, roughly nine tenths were seen once. The chain combines TRBV12-2 with TRBJ2-7; TRBD1 is the table's D call, not checked against the DNA. TRBV12-2 is a pseudogene segment. This receptor was obtained from a female donor in good health, enrolled as a control in a pregnancy study. The sample in question was CD8+ T cells from peripheral blood mononuclear cells, obtained in the first trimester of pregnancy. CDR3 sequence reads: CASRLAPTANEQYF. The CDR3 DNA follows: TGTGCAAGTCGCTTAGCGCCGACAGCCAACGAGCAGTACTTC.